The rows below give T cell receptor beta chains drawn from one sample of a study of cytomegalovirus exposure and HLA in healthy donors. Clones were sequenced by immunoSEQ multiplex PCR, and TCRdb holds only the in-frame ones, with some missing. The sample carries about 100,000 clones, 70% to 80% recorded once. What was sequenced was PBMCs. The source is a man aged 45-65 years in good health and CMV-seropositive. CDR3s include the opening cysteine and the closing phenylalanine or tryptophan. D genes are given only for firm matches. The size field is filled for only some rows; it gives once, few, many or a size class.

size | D | J | V | CDR3 | DNA
. | . | TRBJ2-7 | TRBV5-4 | CASSFNSYEQYF | TGTGCCAGCAGCTTCAATTCCTACGAGCAGTACTTC
. | TRBD2 | TRBJ2-2 | TRBV6-1 | CASSEGGTSVPGELFF | TGTGCCAGCAGTGAAGGGGGGACTAGCGTGCCCGGGGAGCTGTTTTTT
. | . | TRBJ2-3 | TRBV7-3 | CASSLTGGTDTQYF | TGTGCCAGCAGCTTAACAGGGGGCACAGATACGCAGTATTTT
once | TRBD1 | TRBJ2-1 | TRBV5-6 | CASSELDRGNYNEQFF | TGTGCCAGCAGCGAGTTGGACAGGGGAAACTACAATGAGCAGTTCTTC
few | . | TRBJ2-2 | TRBV9 | CASSSGAAGTGELFF | TGTGCCAGCAGCTCAGGAGCAGCGGGCACCGGGGAGCTGTTTTTT
. | TRBD1 | TRBJ2-3 | TRBV4-1 | CASSLGQGETDTQYF | TGCGCCAGCAGCCTTGGACAGGGGGAGACAGATACGCAGTATTTT
. | TRBD1 | TRBJ2-1 | TRBV6-1 | CASNLDRTSYNEQFF | TGTGCCAGCAACCTGGACAGGACCTCCTACAATGAGCAGTTCTTC
. | . | TRBJ2-3 | TRBV7-2 | CASSLPRGAADTQYF | TGTGCCAGCAGCTTACCCAGGGGTGCTGCAGATACGCAGTATTTT
. | . | TRBJ2-7 | TRBV5-4 | CASSLNYEQYF | TGTGCCAGCAGCCTTAACTACGAGCAGTACTTC
. | TRBD1 | TRBJ1-1 | TRBV4-2 | CASSRLPGTGVAFF | TGTGCCAGCAGCCGTCTTCCCGGGACAGGAGTAGCTTTCTTT
. | . | TRBJ2-4 | TRBV6-6 | CASEGEAKNIQYF | TGTGCCAGCGAGGGAGAAGCCAAAAACATTCAGTACTTC
once | TRBD2 | TRBJ2-1 | TRBV11-2 | CASSLRQRGASYNEQFF | TGTGCCAGCAGCTTACGACAGCGGGGGGCCTCCTACAATGAGCAGTTCTTC
. | TRBD1 | TRBJ1-1 | TRBV5-1 | CASSYGTGGNTEAFF | TGCGCCAGCAGCTACGGGACAGGGGGCAACACTGAAGCTTTCTTT
few | . | TRBJ1-6 | TRBV10-3 | CAITLAENSPLHF | TGTGCCATCACGCTCGCGGAGAATTCACCCCTCCACTTT
. | . | TRBJ1-5 | TRBV6-1 | CASTLQGNQPQHF | TGTGCCAGCACCTTACAGGGTAATCAGCCCCAGCATTTT
. | . | TRBJ1-5 | TRBV29-1 | CSVELDRGQPQHF | TGCAGCGTAGAACTGGACAGAGGGCAGCCCCAGCATTTT
few | . | TRBJ2-2 | TRBV2 | CASSELRVKNTGELFF | TGTGCCAGCAGTGAGCTCAGGGTCAAGAACACCGGGGAGCTGTTTTTT
once | . | TRBJ1-2 | TRBV2 | CASSEGRRSNYGYTF | TGTGCCAGCAGTGAAGGAAGGAGATCTAACTATGGCTACACCTTC
. | TRBD1 | TRBJ2-7 | TRBV4-1 | CASSPGTGRTYEQYF | TGCGCCAGCAGCCCTGGGACAGGGAGGACCTACGAGCAGTACTTC
. | . | TRBJ2-5 | TRBV11-2 | CASSPEGGLPRETQYF | TGTGCCAGCAGCCCCGAGGGGGGACTACCGAGGGAGACCCAGTACTTC
. | . | TRBJ1-5 | TRBV5-1 | CASSLGGEGNQPQHF | TGCGCCAGCAGCTTGGGAGGTGAAGGTAACCAGCCCCAGCATTTT
. | . | TRBJ1-1 | TRBV2 | CASSESRVPTEAFF | TGTGCCAGCAGTGAAAGCAGGGTTCCCACTGAAGCTTTCTTT
. | TRBD2 | TRBJ2-7 | TRBV7-2 | CASSLAGLAGYEQYF | TGTGCCAGCAGCTTGGCTGGACTAGCGGGATACGAGCAGTACTTC
. | . | TRBJ1-1 | TRBV5-1 | CASSPVDRRPNTEAFF | TGCGCCAGCAGCCCGGTCGACAGGCGGCCCAACACTGAAGCTTTCTTT
. | TRBD1 | TRBJ1-5 | TRBV6-5 | CASSHRDREQPQHF | TGTGCCAGCAGCCACCGGGACAGAGAACAGCCCCAGCATTTT
. | . | TRBJ1-1 | TRBV7-2 | CASTSAMNTEAFF | TGTGCCAGCACCTCCGCTATGAACACTGAAGCTTTCTTT
. | . | TRBJ1-3 | TRBV5-1 | CASSPDGGRGNTIYF | TGCGCCAGCAGCCCGGACGGAGGAAGAGGAAACACCATATATTTT
. | . | TRBJ2-3 | TRBV7-2 | CASSSTSYDTQYF | TGTGCCAGCAGCTCGACTAGTTATGATACGCAGTATTTT
. | TRBD1 | TRBJ1-1 | TRBV18 | CASSPPPGQGALGTEAFF | TGTGCCAGCTCACCGCCTCCGGGACAGGGGGCGCTTGGGACTGAAGCTTTCTTT
once | TRBD2 | TRBJ2-3 | TRBV7-8 | CASSLIGLAGVDTQYF | TGTGCCAGCAGCTTAATAGGGCTAGCGGGAGTGGATACGCAGTATTTT
. | TRBD2 | TRBJ2-3 | TRBV6-1 | CASRGLAGAADTQYF | TGTGCCAGCAGGGGACTAGCGGGGGCGGCAGATACGCAGTATTTT